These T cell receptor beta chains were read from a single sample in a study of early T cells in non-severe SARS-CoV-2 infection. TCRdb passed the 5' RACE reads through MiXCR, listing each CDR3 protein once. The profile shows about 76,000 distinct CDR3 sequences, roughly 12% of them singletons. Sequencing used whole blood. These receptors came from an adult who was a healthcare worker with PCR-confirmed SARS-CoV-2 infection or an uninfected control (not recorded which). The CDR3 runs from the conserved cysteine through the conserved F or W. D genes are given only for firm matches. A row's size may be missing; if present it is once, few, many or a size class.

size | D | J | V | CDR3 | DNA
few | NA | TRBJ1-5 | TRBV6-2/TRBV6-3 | CASSSIIGNQPQHF | TGTGCCAGCAGTTCCATCATTGGAAATCAGCCCCAGCATTTT
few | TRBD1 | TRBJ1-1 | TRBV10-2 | CASSVRAGGTEAFF | TGCGCCAGCAGTGTTCGGGCAGGGGGAACTGAAGCTTTCTTT
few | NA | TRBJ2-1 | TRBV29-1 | CSVLKQGIHEQFF | TGCAGCGTTTTGAAACAGGGTATCCATGAGCAGTTCTTC
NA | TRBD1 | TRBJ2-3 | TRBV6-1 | CASSGRTGWRTDTQYF | TGTGCCAGCAGTGGGAGGACAGGGTGGAGGACAGATACGCAGTATTTT
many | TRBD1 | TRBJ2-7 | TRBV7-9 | CASSVYRGFGYEQYF | TGTGCCAGCAGCGTATACAGGGGGTTCGGGTACGAGCAGTACTTC
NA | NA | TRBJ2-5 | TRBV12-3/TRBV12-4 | CASSLGDSTQETQYF | TGTGCCAGCAGTTTAGGAGACTCTACTCAAGAGACCCAGTACTTC
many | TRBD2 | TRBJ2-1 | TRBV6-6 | CASSVVPGLAGVHAYNEQFF | TGTGCCAGCAGTGTTGTCCCGGGACTAGCGGGGGTGCATGCCTACAATGAGCAGTTCTTC
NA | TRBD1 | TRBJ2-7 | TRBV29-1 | CSARTGVDYEQYF | TGCAGCGCTAGGACAGGGGTCGACTACGAGCAGTACTTC
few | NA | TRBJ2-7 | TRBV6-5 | CASTEPGSYEQYF | TGTGCCAGCACCGAACCGGGCAGTTACGAGCAGTACTTC
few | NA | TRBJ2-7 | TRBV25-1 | CASSELWDRYF | TGTGCCAGCAGTGAGCTGTGGGATCGGTACTTC
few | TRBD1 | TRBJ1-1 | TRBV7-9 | CASSLVDRIKNTEAFF | TGTGCCAGCAGCTTAGTGGACAGGATTAAGAATACTGAAGCTTTCTTT
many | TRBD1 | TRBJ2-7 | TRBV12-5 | CASGPPGTGTYEQYF | TGTGCTAGTGGTCCCCCCGGGACAGGGACGTACGAGCAGTACTTC
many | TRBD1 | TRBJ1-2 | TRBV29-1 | CSADTGEGGYTF | TGCAGCGCGGATACAGGGGAGGGTGGCTACACCTTC
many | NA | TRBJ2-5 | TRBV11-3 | CASSLGSHQETQYF | TGTGCCAGCAGCCTCGGGAGCCACCAAGAGACCCAGTACTTC
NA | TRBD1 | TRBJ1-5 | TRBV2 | CASSGDRGLNQPQHF | TGTGCCAGCAGCGGAGACAGGGGCCTCAATCAGCCCCAGCATTTT
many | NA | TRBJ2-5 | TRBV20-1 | CSARDRGGQQETQYF | TGCAGTGCTAGAGACCGAGGAGGACAGCAAGAGACCCAGTACTTC
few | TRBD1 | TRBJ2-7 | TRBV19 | CASSSRRTGNPYEQYF | TGTGCCAGTTCCTCCCGAAGGACAGGGAATCCCTACGAGCAGTACTTC
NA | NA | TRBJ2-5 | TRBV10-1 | CASSEFPGGETQYF | TGCGCCAGCAGTGAGTTTCCAGGGGGGGAGACCCAGTACTTC
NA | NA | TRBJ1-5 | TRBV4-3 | CASSQAGNQPQHF | TGCGCCAGCAGCCAAGCAGGGAATCAGCCCCAGCATTTT
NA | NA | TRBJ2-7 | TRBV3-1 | CASTLGSYSYEQYF | TGTGCCAGCACCCTGGGCAGCTATTCCTACGAGCAGTACTTC
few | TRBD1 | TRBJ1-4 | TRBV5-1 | CASSGDRATNEKLFF | TGCGCCAGCAGCGGGGACAGGGCAACTAATGAAAAACTGTTTTTT
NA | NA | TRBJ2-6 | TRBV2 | CAGQTAGANVLTF | TGTGCCGGTCAAACAGCTGGGGCCAACGTCCTGACTTTC
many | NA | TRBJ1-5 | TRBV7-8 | CASSQKGENQPQHF | TGTGCCAGCAGCCAAAAGGGGGAAAATCAGCCCCAGCATTTT
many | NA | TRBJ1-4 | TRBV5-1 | CASSLSNEKLFF | TGCGCCAGCAGCTTGAGCAATGAAAAACTGTTTTTT
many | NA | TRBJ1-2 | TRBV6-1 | CASSELVRISQKLYGYTF | TGTGCCAGCAGTGAACTGGTTCGGATAAGCCAGAAGCTTTATGGCTACACCTTC
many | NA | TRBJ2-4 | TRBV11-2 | CASSPREASIQYF | TGTGCCAGCAGCCCCCGAGAGGCGTCCATTCAGTACTTC
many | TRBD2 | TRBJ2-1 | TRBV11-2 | CASSLGGKRGAYNEQFF | TGTGCCAGCAGCTTAGGTGGGAAGCGGGGGGCTTACAATGAGCAGTTCTTC
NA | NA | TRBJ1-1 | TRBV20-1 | CSARMGANTEAFF | TGCAGTGCTAGAATGGGAGCGAACACTGAAGCTTTCTTT
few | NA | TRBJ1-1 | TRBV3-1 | CASSQDIRGGWDTEAFF | TGTGCCAGCAGCCAAGATATACGCGGGGGTTGGGACACTGAAGCTTTCTTT
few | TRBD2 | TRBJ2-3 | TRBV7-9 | CASSLSGSGGTDTQYF | TGTGCCAGCAGCTTGAGTGGTAGCGGGGGCACAGATACGCAGTATTTT
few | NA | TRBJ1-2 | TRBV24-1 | CATSHGYTF | TGTGCCACCAGTCATGGCTACACCTTC
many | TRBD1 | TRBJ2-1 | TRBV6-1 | CASGGRTGFVEQFF | TGTGCCAGCGGAGGGAGGACAGGGTTTGTTGAGCAGTTCTTC
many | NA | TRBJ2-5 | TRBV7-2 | CASSLGRALETQYF | TGTGCCAGCAGCTTGGGCAGGGCGTTGGAGACCCAGTACTTC
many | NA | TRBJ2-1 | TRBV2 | CASSELPVDEQFF | TGTGCCAGCAGTGAGTTGCCCGTCGATGAGCAGTTCTTC
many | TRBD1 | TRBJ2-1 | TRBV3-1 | CASSPLDRGDEQFF | TGTGCCAGCAGCCCCCTCGACAGGGGAGATGAGCAGTTCTTC